The next 31 T cell receptor beta chains were all read from a single sample in a study of T cell clonality in common variable immunodeficiency. Only in-frame clones appear in the TCRdb table, and some are missing; sequencing was by immunoSEQ multiplex PCR. This sample carries approximately 34,000 clones and no singletons, and 0.95% goes to the top ten. Sample: peripheral blood mononuclear cells. The receptors stem from a person aged 18-70 years in good health.

There are many counts of this clone. From the germline J gene comes the end of the CDR3, since the read stops 3 residues before it. The chain recombines TRBV7-6 with TRBJ2-1; TRBD2 aligns across 9 bases. The CDR3 extends over 16 amino acids. J lost 3 bases, V lost 5 bases, and 8 bases had no gene match. In germline, CDR1 is SGHVS, CDR2 FNYEAQ. The covered CDR3 bases are TGTGCCAGCAGCAGAAGAGCGGGAGGTGGCTACAATGAG. Translated: CASSRRAGGGYNE. The CDR3 reads in full as CASSRRAGGGYNEQFF. The full variable domain, its missing parts supplied by reference TRBV7-6 and TRBJ2-1, is GAGVSQSPRYKVTKRGQDVALRCDPISGHVSLYWYRQALGQGPEFLTYFNYEAQQDKSGLPNDRFSAERPEGSISTLTIQRTEQRDSAMYRCASSRRAGGGYNEQFFGPGTRLTVL.

This clone appeared many times. With the read ending 3 residues before the CDR3 end, the germline J gene is used to fill in that end. The V gene is TRBV19, the J gene TRBJ1-2; 10 nucleotides line up with TRBD1. CDR3 length: 16 residues. Trimming cost V 6 bases and J 4 bases; bases outside gene matches: 11. The germline CDR1 and CDR2 sequences are LNHDA and SQIVND (reference sequence). CDR3 sequence reads: CASSRDRGPGGYGYTF. CDR3 DNA, as far as it was read: TGTGCCAGTAGCCGGGACAGGGGCCCAGGGGGCTATGGC. Based on the CDR3 plus reference TRBV19 and TRBJ1-2, the full variable domain is DGGITQSPKYLFRKEGQNVTLSCEQNLNHDAMYWYRQDPGQGLRLIYYSQIVNDFQKGDIAEGYSVSREKKESFPLTVTSAQKNPTAFYLCASSRDRGPGGYGYTFGSGTRLTVV.

As to this clone: The read stops 3 residues short of the end of the CDR3; the missing end is completed from the germline J gene. The chain employs TRBV7-2 and TRBJ2-7, with TRBD2 identical over 7 bases. The CDR3 consists of 13 residues. J lost 4 bases, V lost 5 bases, and 5 bases had no gene match. Looked up from germline, CDR1 is SGHTA and CDR2 is FQGNSA. The CDR3 sequence is CASSHRGGYEQYF. CDR3 DNA (partial): TGTGCCAGCAGCCATAGGGGAGGGTACGAG.

This clone was seen many times. The CDR3 DNA, read in part, is TGTGCCAGCAGCCCAGGTGGGGGACTCACTGAA. Translated, it gives CASSPGGGLTE. The entire CDR3 reads CASSPGGGLTEAFF. V is TRBV11-3 and J is TRBJ1-1, with D perhaps matching TRBD1 (5 bases). The read finishes 3 residues shy of the CDR3 end, and the germline J gene is used to complete it. There are 14 residues in the CDR3. Germline V gives CDR1 SGHNT, CDR2 YENEEA. V shed 5 bases and J shed 4 bases, with 14 bases lying between them.

This clone was found many times. The read finishes 3 residues shy of the CDR3 end, and the germline J gene is used to complete it. The chain carries TRBV7-3 and TRBJ2-3; TRBD2 agrees at 9 bases. CDR3 length: 15 residues. In germline, CDR1 is SGHTA, CDR2 FQGTGA. After removal of 6 bases from V and 4 bases from J, the junction contained 8 bases not matched to a gene. The CDR3 region is CASSFAAGGSDTQYF. CDR3 DNA, as far as it was read: TGTGCCAGCAGTTTTGCTGCGGGAGGGTCAGATACG.

There are many counts of this clone. Read data end 3 residues before the CDR3 end; the end is taken from the germline J gene. This chain connects TRBV19 to TRBJ2-1; no clear D. CDR3 length: 15 amino acids. Germline CDR1 is LNHDA and CDR2 is SQIVND (reference sequence). The ends were cut back, 1 base at V and 5 bases at J, with 12 bases in the middle. The CDR3 bases that were read are TGTGCCAGTAGTATAGGGCCTGGCCATAACAATGAG. It encodes CASSIGPGHNNE. The entire CDR3 reads CASSIGPGHNNEQFF. Based on the CDR3 plus reference TRBV19 and TRBJ2-1, the full variable domain is DGGITQSPKYLFRKEGQNVTLSCEQNLNHDAMYWYRQDPGQGLRLIYYSQIVNDFQKGDIAEGYSVSREKKESFPLTVTSAQKNPTAFYLCASSIGPGHNNEQFFGPGTRLTVL.

This clone was recorded at least ten times. Read coverage stops 3 residues before the CDR3 terminus; the germline J gene supplies the remainder. This chain uses TRBV5-1 with TRBJ2-5; D might be TRBD2 (7 bases). Germline assignment: CDR1 SGHRS and CDR2 YFSETQ. V lost 4 bases to trimming and J lost 5 bases, with 18 bases between them. This CDR3 comprises 15 residues. The covered CDR3 bases are TGCGCCAGCAGCGTGTCGGGGGGCGCGAGGGAGACC. Amino acids: CASSVSGGARET. In full, the CDR3 reads CASSVSGGARETQYF.

This clone showed up many times. An end of the junction does not agree with germline; a read error may underlie this. The sequenced fragment ends 3 residues before the CDR3 boundary, so the rest is inferred from the germline J gene. The V and J genes are TRBV4-2 and TRBJ2-1; a weak D match, TRBD1 (5 bases). Germline V gives CDR1 LGHNA, CDR2 YNFKEQ. CDR3 size: 16 residues. CDR3 DNA, as far as it was read: TGCGCCAGCAGCGACCTCGCGCCACAGGCCTACAATGAG. It specifies CASSDLAPQAYNE. The whole CDR3 reads CASSDLAPQAYNEQFF.

This clone occurred many times. The read ends 3 residues early relative to the CDR3; the germline J gene fills the gap. The rearrangement joins TRBV20-1 to TRBJ2-1; 7 nucleotides align to TRBD2. V shed 2 bases, J shed 0 bases, and the junction held 7 bases outside the gene matches. The CDR3 runs to 16 residues. Germline CDR1 is DFQATT and CDR2 is SNEGSKA (reference sequence). The sequenced CDR3 bases are TGCAGTGCTAGAAGTGGGCGGGAGAGCTCCTACAATGAG. It codes for CSARSGRESSYNE. The whole CDR3 is CSARSGRESSYNEQFF.

This clone was recorded at least ten times. The CDR3 end is not reached by the read, which stops 3 residues before it; the germline J gene fills it in. This chain uses TRBV6-2 or TRBV6-3 with TRBJ1-1; TRBD1 matches at 8 bases. The germline V gene encodes CDR1 MNHEY and CDR2 SVGEGT. After removal of 0 bases from V and 1 base from J, the junction contained 7 bases not matched to a gene. The CDR3 spans 17 residues. The CDR3 is CASSYSSTGGPNTEAFF. The CDR3 DNA, read in part, is TGTGCCAGCAGTTACTCTTCTACAGGGGGACCGAACACTGAA.

This clone was picked up many times. The sequenced fragment ends 3 residues before the CDR3 boundary, so the rest is inferred from the germline J gene. The rearrangement links TRBV5-1 to TRBJ1-3, with TRBD1 matching over 7 bases. Trimming at V came to 3 bases and at J to 4 bases, leaving 7 bases not matched to a gene. Per germline, CDR1 SGHRS and CDR2 YFSETQ. CDR3 length: 15 amino acids. CDR3 DNA (partial): TGCGCCAGCAGCTCCACAGGGGTGCAAGGAAACACC. It translates to CASSSTGVQGNT. The entire CDR3 protein is CASSSTGVQGNTIYF.

The table lists this clone with many counts. The read gets to within 3 residues of the CDR3 end, and the germline J gene fills in the rest. This sequence joins TRBV6-2 or TRBV6-3 and TRBJ2-3; a possible D gene is TRBD1 (7 bases). CDR3 length: 13 residues. V was trimmed by 7 bases and J by 5 bases, leaving 13 bases between them. CDR1 and CDR2 (germline): MNHEY, SVGEGT. The CDR3 DNA, read in part, is TGTGCCAGCATCCGACAGGGAGGAGATACG. Its translation: CASIRQGGDT. The whole CDR3 reads CASIRQGGDTQYF.

This clone came up many times. The DNA ends 3 residues before the CDR3 does, and the rest of the CDR3 is filled in from the germline J gene. The chain joins TRBV11-2 to TRBJ1-2; maybe TRBD1 (5 bases). This CDR3 has 15 amino acids. The ends were cut back, 1 base at V and 4 bases at J, with 13 bases in the middle. Germline V lookup: CDR1 SGHAT, CDR2 FQNNGV. CDR3 sequence: CASSLGLSGPYGYTF. The part of the CDR3 DNA that was read is TGTGCCAGCAGCTTAGGTCTCTCAGGGCCCTATGGC.

At least ten counts were recorded for this clone. The sequence runs out 3 residues before the end of the CDR3; the remainder is reconstructed from the germline J gene. The chain has TRBV5-1 and TRBJ2-1; TRBD2 matches 13 bases. Trimming took 3 bases from V and 7 from J; bases not matched to a gene: 10. Per germline, CDR1 SGHRS and CDR2 YFSETQ. The length of the CDR3 is 17 residues. CDR3 bases read: TGCGCCAGCAGCTGGCCCACTAGCGGGGGGGCCCGAAATGAG. Amino acids: CASSWPTSGGARNE. In full, the CDR3 reads CASSWPTSGGARNEQFF.

This clone has a count of ten or more. The read comes to an end 3 residues before the CDR3 does, leaving the germline J gene to fill in the end. The genes are TRBV5-1 and TRBJ1-3; 12 nucleotides line up with TRBD1. The ends lost 4 bases at V and 0 bases at J; junction bases unmatched: 5. Per germline, CDR1 SGHRS and CDR2 YFSETQ. The CDR3 runs to 17 residues. The sequenced CDR3 bases are TGCGCCAGCAGCCCCGGGACAGGGGGCTCCTCTGGAAACACC. This codes for CASSPGTGGSSGNT. The full CDR3 is CASSPGTGGSSGNTIYF.

This clone turned up a few times. Germline and junction disagree at one end, which may indicate a read error. The read terminates 3 residues ahead of where the CDR3 ends, so the germline J gene completes it. The chain is built from TRBV7-2 and TRBJ2-4, with D unclear. The CDR3 contains 13 residues. The V gene's germline CDR1 is SGHTA and CDR2 FQGNSA. The CDR3 DNA, read in part, is TGTGCTAGCAGCCTCCTTGGCAAAGACATT. Amino acids: CASSLLGKDI. The complete CDR3 reads CASSLLGKDIQYF.

In its sample, this clone was seen many times. The CDR3 end is not reached by the read, which stops 3 residues before it; the germline J gene fills it in. The chain couples TRBV15 to TRBJ2-3; 10 positions agree with TRBD2. The length of the CDR3 is 17 residues. Germline-derived CDR1 and CDR2 are LNHNV and YYDKDF (reference sequence). The ends lost 1 base at V and 5 bases at J; junction bases unmatched: 9. The CDR3 sequence: CATSRGVSGGPIDTQYF. Partial CDR3 DNA: TGTGCCACCAGCAGAGGAGTTAGCGGGGGGCCTATAGATACG.

This clone was observed many times. The CDR3 DNA, read in part, is TGTGCCAGCAGTCCCCCCCCGGGACAGGGTAGGGAGACC. Translated: CASSPPPGQGRET. The full CDR3 protein is CASSPPPGQGRETQYF. The chain employs TRBV12-3 or TRBV12-4 and TRBJ2-5; TRBD1 aligns across 9 bases. Read data end 3 residues before the CDR3 end; the end is taken from the germline J gene. This CDR3 contains 16 residues. After removal of 5 bases from V and 5 bases from J, the junction contained 12 bases not matched to a gene.

This clone came up many times. The sequence runs out 3 residues before the end of the CDR3; the remainder is reconstructed from the germline J gene. The chain couples TRBV20-1 to TRBJ2-4, with 8 bases fitting TRBD1. Per germline, CDR1 DFQATT and CDR2 SNEGSKA (reference sequence). V was pared by 6 bases and J by 8 bases, with 12 bases of the junction left unmatched. CDR3 size: 14 residues. CDR3 in amino acids: CSASRDRSVDIQYF. The CDR3 bases that were read are TGCAGTGCAAGCCGGGACAGGTCAGTGGACATT.

This clone was seen many times. The read is 3 residues too short to cover the CDR3 end, so that end is filled in from the germline J gene. The V call is TRBV7-2, the J call TRBJ2-6, with no clear D. V shed 0 bases and J shed 0 bases, with 3 bases lying between them. This CDR3 region has 15 residues. Germline V gene lookup returns CDR1 SGHTA and CDR2 FQGNSA. CDR3 DNA, as far as it was read: TGTGCCAGCAGCTTAGCAGGCTCTGGGGCCAACGTC. Translation gives CASSLAGSGANV. The whole CDR3 protein is CASSLAGSGANVLTF.

This clone was seen repeatedly, ten times or more. The read comes to an end 3 residues before the CDR3 does, leaving the germline J gene to fill in the end. The gene calls are TRBV6-2 or TRBV6-3 and TRBJ2-7; a possible D gene is TRBD2 (6 bases). This CDR3 is built from 14 residues. Germline V lookup: CDR1 MNHEY, CDR2 SVGEGT. Trimming removed 0 bases at V and 5 bases at J, with 11 bases between. The CDR3 sequence: CASSYSGGSDEQYF. The part of the CDR3 DNA that was read is TGTGCCAGCAGTTACTCGGGGGGAAGTGACGAG.

At least ten counts were recorded for this clone. The covered CDR3 bases are TGTGCCAGCAGCTTGTTGGGGGCCCGGGATACG. This codes for CASSLLGARDT. The CDR3 as a whole reads CASSLLGARDTQYF. The rearrangement uses TRBV7-2 and TRBJ2-3, with D perhaps TRBD1 (6 bases). The CDR3 is cut off 3 residues early in the read; its end comes from the germline J gene. The CDR3 extends over 14 amino acids. Germline V lookup: CDR1 SGHTA, CDR2 FQGNSA. V lost 3 bases and J lost 6, with 13 bases in between.

This clone has ten or more counts. The covered CDR3 bases are TGTGCCAGCAGTTACAACCGTTACCAGTCTGAGACC. Protein sequence: CASSYNRYQSET. The entire CDR3 sequence reads CASSYNRYQSETQYF. J is TRBJ2-5 and V is TRBV6-2 or TRBV6-3, with D hard to call. The CDR3 end is not reached by the read, which stops 3 residues before it; the germline J gene fills it in. Germline loops: CDR1 MNHEY, CDR2 SVGEGT. CDR3 size: 15 residues. The V end was cut by 2 bases, the J end by 5 bases, with 15 bases between.

This clone occurred many times. The CDR3 extends 3 residues past the end of the read, so its final part is completed from the germline J gene. The V call is TRBV5-1, the J call TRBJ1-6, with D uncertain. Trimming removed 0 bases at V and 9 bases at J, with 13 bases between. Germline V gene sequence: CDR1 SGHRS, CDR2 YFSETQ. The CDR3 runs 15 residues. Partial CDR3 DNA: TGCGCCAGCAGCTTGGCGGGGATGGAGCGTTCACCC. This encodes CASSLAGMERSP. The full CDR3 sequence reads CASSLAGMERSPLHF.

This clone was detected ten times or more. The read terminates 3 residues before the CDR3 end, so the remaining end is supplied by the germline J gene. The chain uses TRBV19 and TRBJ2-1, with 11 bases lining up with TRBD2. Germline assignment: CDR1 LNHDA and CDR2 SQIVND (reference sequence). The CDR3 is 16 residues long. Trimming took 4 bases from V and 2 from J; bases not matched to a gene: 4. CDR3 DNA, as far as it was read: TGTGCCAGTAGTAGATTACTAGCGGGGGCCTACAATGAG. Residues: CASSRLLAGAYNE. The entire CDR3 sequence reads CASSRLLAGAYNEQFF.

Ten or more counts support this clone. Read coverage stops 3 residues before the CDR3 terminus; the germline J gene supplies the remainder. J is TRBJ2-1 and V is TRBV5-1; 14 nucleotides agree with TRBD2. This CDR3 is 15 amino acids long. V lost 2 bases to trimming and J lost 7 bases; unmatched junction nucleotides: 2. CDR1 is SGHRS, CDR2 YFSETQ, per germline. The covered CDR3 bases are TGCGCCAGCAGCTTATGGACTAGCGGGGGGAATGAG. It specifies CASSLWTSGGNE. The entire CDR3 reads CASSLWTSGGNEQFF. Full variable domain (rest looked up from reference TRBV5-1 and TRBJ2-1): KAGVTQTPRYLIKTRGQQVTLSCSPISGHRSVSWYQQTPGQGLQFLFEYFSETQRNKGNFPGRFSGRQFSNSRSEMNVSTLELGDSALYLCASSLWTSGGNEQFFGPGTRLTVL.

This clone was seen many times. Read data end 3 residues before the CDR3 end; the end is taken from the germline J gene. The chain links TRBV20-1 to TRBJ2-1; 9 bases agree with TRBD1. The length of the CDR3 is 16 residues. Germline CDR1 DFQATT, CDR2 SNEGSKA (reference sequence). V lost 1 base, J lost 2 bases, and 6 bases stayed unmatched. The CDR3 spells CSARAKTGGPYNEQFF. The covered CDR3 bases are TGCAGTGCTAGAGCAAAAACAGGGGGCCCCTACAATGAG.

This clone occurred many times. The CDR3 end lies 3 residues beyond the end of the read and is filled in from the germline J gene. V is TRBV15 and J is TRBJ1-5, with 8 bases matching TRBD1. CDR1 is LNHNV, CDR2 YYDKDF, per germline (reference sequence). V shed 0 bases, J shed 7 bases, and the junction held 5 bases outside the gene matches. The CDR3 sequence is 15 residues long. CDR3 sequence reads: CATSREAGGGQPQHF. The part of the CDR3 DNA that was read is TGTGCCACCAGCAGAGAGGCAGGGGGCGGACAGCCC.

This clone has ten or more counts. The read ends 3 residues before the CDR3 terminus; that terminus is restored from the germline J gene. This chain connects TRBV19 to TRBJ2-7, with TRBD2 as a possible D gene (6 bases). The CDR3 totals 15 residues. Germline V CDR1 and CDR2: LNHDA, SQIVND (reference sequence). Trimming removed 5 bases at V and 0 bases at J, with 14 bases between. The sequenced part of the CDR3 DNA is TGTGCCAGTAGTGCAACCGGGACTCGCTCCTACGAG. It specifies CASSATGTRSYE. The complete CDR3 reads CASSATGTRSYEQYF.

This clone was seen repeatedly, ten times or more. The observed sequence ends 3 residues before the CDR3 terminus, with the missing tail filled in from the germline J gene. V is TRBV7-2 and J is TRBJ2-1; TRBD2 agrees at 8 bases. Germline loops: CDR1 SGHTA, CDR2 FQGNSA. The CDR3 extends over 15 amino acids. The V segment lost 4 bases and the J segment 7 bases; nucleotides outside the gene matches: 9. The CDR3 bases that were read are TGTGCCAGCAGCTCTGGCTCCGGGACTAGGAATGAG. Translation gives CASSSGSGTRNE. From start to end, the CDR3 is CASSSGSGTRNEQFF.

In its sample, this clone was seen many times. The read ends 3 residues early relative to the CDR3; the germline J gene fills the gap. The gene calls are TRBV13 and TRBJ2-7, with TRBD2 matching 11 bases. This CDR3 is built from 13 residues. The V and J ends lost 7 bases and 6 bases, in that order; junction bases with no gene match: 5. Germline CDR1 reads PRHDT; CDR2 reads FYEKMQ (reference sequence). The CDR3 sequence is CASTGTSGPEQYF. The DNA read from the CDR3 is TGTGCCAGCACCGGGACTAGCGGACCCGAG.